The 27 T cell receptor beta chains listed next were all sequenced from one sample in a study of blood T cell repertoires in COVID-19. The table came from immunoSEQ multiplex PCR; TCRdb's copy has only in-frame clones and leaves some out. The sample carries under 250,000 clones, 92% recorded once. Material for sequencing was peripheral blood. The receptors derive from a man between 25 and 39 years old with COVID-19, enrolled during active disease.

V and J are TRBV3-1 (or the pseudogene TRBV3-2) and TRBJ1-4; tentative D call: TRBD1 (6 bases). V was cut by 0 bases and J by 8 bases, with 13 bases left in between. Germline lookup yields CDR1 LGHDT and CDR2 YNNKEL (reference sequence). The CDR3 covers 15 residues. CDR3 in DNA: TGTGCCAGCAGCCAAGAGGCGGGGGCAGGAGAAAAACTGTTTTTT. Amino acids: CASSQEAGAGEKLFF.

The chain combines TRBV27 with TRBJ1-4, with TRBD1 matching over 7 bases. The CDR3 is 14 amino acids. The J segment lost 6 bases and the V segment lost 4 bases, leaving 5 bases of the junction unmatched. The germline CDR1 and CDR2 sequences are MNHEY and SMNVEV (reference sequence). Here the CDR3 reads CASSSFQGDEKLFF. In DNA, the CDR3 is TGTGCCAGCAGTTCTTTCCAGGGGGATGAAAAACTGTTTTTT.

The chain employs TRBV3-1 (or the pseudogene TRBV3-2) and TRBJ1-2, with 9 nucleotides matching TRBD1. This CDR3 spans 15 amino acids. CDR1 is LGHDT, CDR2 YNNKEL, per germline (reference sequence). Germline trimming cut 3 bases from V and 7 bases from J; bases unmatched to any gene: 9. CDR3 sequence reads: CASSHSLQGAGGYTF. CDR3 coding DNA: TGTGCCAGCAGCCACAGCCTACAGGGGGCGGGTGGCTACACCTTC.

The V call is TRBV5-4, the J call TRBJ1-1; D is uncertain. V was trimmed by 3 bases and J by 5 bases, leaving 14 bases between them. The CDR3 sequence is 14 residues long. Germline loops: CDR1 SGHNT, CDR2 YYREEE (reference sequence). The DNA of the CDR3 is TGTGCCAGCAGCTCAGAGGCCCTAGAGACTGAAGCTTTCTTT. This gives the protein CASSSEALETEAFF.

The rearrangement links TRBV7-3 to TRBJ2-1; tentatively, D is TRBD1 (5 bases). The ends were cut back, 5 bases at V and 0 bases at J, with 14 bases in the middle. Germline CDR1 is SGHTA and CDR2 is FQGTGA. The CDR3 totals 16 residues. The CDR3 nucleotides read TGTGCCAGCAGCCCGACCAGGGCCAGCTCCTACAATGAGCAGTTCTTC. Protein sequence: CASSPTRASSYNEQFF. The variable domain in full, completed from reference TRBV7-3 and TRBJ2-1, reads GAGVSQTPSNKVTEKGKYVELRCDPISGHTALYWYRQSLGQGPEFLIYFQGTGAADDSGLPNDRFFAVRPEGSVSTLKIQRTERGDSAVYLCASSPTRASSYNEQFFGPGTRLTVL.

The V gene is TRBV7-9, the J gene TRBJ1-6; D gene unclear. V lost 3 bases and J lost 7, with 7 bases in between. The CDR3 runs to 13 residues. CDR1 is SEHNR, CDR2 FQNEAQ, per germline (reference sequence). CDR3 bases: TGTGCCAGCAGCTTGATGGAGAATTCACCCCTCCACTTT. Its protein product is CASSLMENSPLHF. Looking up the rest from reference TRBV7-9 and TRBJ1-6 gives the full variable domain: DTGVSQNPRHKITKRGQNVTFRCDPISEHNRLYWYRQTLGQGPEFLTYFQNEAQLEKSRLLSDRFSAERPKGSFSTLEIQRTEQGDSAMYLCASSLMENSPLHFGNGTRLTVT.

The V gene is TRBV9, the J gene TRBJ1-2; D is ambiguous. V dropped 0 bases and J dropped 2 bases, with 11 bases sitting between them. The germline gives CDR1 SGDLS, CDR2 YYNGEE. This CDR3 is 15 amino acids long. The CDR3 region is CASSVGAGGNYGYTF. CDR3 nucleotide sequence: TGTGCCAGCAGCGTAGGAGCTGGAGGAAACTATGGCTACACCTTC.

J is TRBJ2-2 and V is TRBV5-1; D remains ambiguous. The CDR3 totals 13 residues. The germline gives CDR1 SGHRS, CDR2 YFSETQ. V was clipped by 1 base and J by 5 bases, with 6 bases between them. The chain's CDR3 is CASSLFGTGELFF. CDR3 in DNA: TGCGCCAGCAGCTTGTTCGGTACCGGGGAGCTGTTTTTT.

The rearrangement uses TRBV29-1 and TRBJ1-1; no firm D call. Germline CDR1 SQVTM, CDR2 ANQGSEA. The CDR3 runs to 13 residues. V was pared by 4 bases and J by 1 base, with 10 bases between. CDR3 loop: CSVVLGRNTEAFF. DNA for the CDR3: TGCAGCGTTGTACTTGGGAGGAACACTGAAGCTTTCTTT.

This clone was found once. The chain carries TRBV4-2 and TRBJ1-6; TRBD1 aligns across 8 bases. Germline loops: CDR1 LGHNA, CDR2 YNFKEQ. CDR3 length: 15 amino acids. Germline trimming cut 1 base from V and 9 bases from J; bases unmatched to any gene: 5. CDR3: CASSQVPRGRSPLHF. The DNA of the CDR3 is TGTGCCAGCAGCCAAGTCCCCAGGGGGCGTTCACCCCTCCACTTT.

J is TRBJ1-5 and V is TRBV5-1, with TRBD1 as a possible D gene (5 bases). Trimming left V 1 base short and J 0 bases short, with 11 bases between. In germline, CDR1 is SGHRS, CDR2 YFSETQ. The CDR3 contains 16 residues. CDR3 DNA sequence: TGCGCCAGCAGCTTGACAGGCAGCTATAGCAATCAGCCCCAGCATTTT. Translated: CASSLTGSYSNQPQHF. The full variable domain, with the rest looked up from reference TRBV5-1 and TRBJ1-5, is KAGVTQTPRYLIKTRGQQVTLSCSPISGHRSVSWYQQTPGQGLQFLFEYFSETQRNKGNFPGRFSGRQFSNSRSEMNVSTLELGDSALYLCASSLTGSYSNQPQHFGDGTRLSIL.

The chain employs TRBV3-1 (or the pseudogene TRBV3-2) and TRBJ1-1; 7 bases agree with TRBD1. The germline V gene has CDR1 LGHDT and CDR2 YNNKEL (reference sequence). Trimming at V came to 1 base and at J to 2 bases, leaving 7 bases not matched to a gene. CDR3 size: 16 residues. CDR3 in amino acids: CASSQARQGGNTEAFF. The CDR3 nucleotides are TGTGCCAGCAGCCAAGCGCGACAGGGCGGCAACACTGAAGCTTTCTTT.

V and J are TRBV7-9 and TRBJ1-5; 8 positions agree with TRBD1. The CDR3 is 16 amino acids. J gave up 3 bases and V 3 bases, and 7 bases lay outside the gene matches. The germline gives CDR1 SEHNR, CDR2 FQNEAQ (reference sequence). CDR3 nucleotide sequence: TGTGCCAGCAGCTTCACCGGGACAGGCATCAATCAGCCCCAGCATTTT. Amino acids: CASSFTGTGINQPQHF.

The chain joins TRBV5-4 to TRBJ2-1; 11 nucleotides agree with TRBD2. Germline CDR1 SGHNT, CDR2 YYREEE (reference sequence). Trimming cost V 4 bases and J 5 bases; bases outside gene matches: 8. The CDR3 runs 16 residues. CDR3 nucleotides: TGTGCCAGCAGCCCTGAAGGACTAGCGGGTGACAATGAGCAGTTCTTC. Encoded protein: CASSPEGLAGDNEQFF. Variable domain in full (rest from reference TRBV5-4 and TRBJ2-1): ETGVTQSPTHLIKTRGQQVTLRCSSQSGHNTVSWYQQALGQGPQFIFQYYREEENGRGNFPPRFSGLQFPNYSSELNVNALELDDSALYLCASSPEGLAGDNEQFFGPGTRLTVL.

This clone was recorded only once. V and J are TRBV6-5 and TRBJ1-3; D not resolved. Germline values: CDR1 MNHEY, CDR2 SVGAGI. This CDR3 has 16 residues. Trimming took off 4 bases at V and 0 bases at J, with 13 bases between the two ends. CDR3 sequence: CASSFRGESSGNTIYF. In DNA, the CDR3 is TGTGCCAGCAGTTTTCGCGGAGAGAGCTCTGGAAACACCATATATTTT.

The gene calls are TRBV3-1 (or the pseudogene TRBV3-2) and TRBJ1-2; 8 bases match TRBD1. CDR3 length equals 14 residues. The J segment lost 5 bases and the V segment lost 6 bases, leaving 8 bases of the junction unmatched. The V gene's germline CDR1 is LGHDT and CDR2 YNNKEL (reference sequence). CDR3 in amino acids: CASRGDRFWYGYTF. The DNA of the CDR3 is TGTGCCAGCAGGGGGGACAGGTTCTGGTATGGCTACACCTTC.

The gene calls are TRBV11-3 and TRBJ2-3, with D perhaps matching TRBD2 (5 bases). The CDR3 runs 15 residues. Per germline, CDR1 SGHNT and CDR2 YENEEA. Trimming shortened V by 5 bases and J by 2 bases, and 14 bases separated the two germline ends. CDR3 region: CASSVSAGLTDTQYF. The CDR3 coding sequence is TGTGCCAGCAGCGTCTCTGCGGGCCTCACAGATACGCAGTATTTT.

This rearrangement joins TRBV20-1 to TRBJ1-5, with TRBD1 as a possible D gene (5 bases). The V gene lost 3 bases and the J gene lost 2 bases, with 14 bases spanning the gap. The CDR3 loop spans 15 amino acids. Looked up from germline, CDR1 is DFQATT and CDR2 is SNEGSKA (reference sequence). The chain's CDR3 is CSASSGGDGNQPQHF. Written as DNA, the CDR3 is TGCAGTGCTAGTTCCGGGGGTGATGGCAATCAGCCCCAGCATTTT.

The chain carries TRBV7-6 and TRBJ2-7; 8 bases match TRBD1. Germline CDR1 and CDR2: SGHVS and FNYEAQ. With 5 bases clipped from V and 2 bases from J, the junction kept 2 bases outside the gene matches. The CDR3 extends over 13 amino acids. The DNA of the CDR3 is TGTGCCAGCAGCAGGACAGGGCCCTACGAGCAGTACTTC. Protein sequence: CASSRTGPYEQYF.

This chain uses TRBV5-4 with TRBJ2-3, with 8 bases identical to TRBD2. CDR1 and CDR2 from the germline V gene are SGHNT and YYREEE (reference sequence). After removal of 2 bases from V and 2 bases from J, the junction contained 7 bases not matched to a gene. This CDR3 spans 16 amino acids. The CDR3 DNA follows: TGTGCCAGCAGCTTTCCCGGGGGGGGGCACACAGATACGCAGTATTTT. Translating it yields CASSFPGGGHTDTQYF.

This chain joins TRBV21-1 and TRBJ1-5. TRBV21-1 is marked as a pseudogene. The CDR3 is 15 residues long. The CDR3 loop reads CASSNSSIGNQPQHF. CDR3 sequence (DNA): TGTGCCAGCAGCAATTCCTCTATCGGGAATCAGCCCCAGCATTTT.

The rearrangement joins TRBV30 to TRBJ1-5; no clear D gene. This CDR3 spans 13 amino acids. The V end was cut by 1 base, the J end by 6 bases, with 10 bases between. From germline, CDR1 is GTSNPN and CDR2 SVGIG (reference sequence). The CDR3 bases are TGTGCCTGGAGTGAAGCCGAGGGTCAGCCCCAGCATTTT. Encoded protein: CAWSEAEGQPQHF.

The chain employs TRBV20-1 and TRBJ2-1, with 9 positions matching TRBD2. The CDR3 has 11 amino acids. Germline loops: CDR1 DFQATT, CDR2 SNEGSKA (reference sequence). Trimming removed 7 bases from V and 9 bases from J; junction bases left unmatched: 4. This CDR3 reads CSELAGLEQFF. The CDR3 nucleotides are TGCAGTGAACTAGCGGGCCTTGAGCAGTTCTTC.

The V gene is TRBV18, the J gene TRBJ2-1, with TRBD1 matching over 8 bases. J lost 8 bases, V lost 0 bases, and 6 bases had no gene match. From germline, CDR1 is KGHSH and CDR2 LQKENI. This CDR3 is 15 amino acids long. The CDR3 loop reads CASSPPAGGRHEQFF. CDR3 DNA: TGTGCCAGCTCACCACCCGCAGGGGGCAGGCATGAGCAGTTCTTC.

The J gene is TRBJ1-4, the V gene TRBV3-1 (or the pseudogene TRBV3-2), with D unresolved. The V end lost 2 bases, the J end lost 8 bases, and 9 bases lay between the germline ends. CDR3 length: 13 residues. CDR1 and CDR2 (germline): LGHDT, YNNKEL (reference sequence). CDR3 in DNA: TGTGCCAGCAGCCAAATTATCGGGGAAAAACTGTTTTTT. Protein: CASSQIIGEKLFF.

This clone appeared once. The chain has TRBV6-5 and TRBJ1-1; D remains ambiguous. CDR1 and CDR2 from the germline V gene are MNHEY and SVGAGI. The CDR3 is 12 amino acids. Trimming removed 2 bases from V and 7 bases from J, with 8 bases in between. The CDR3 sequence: CASSYIAGEAFF. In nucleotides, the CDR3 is TGTGCCAGCAGTTACATAGCGGGTGAAGCTTTCTTT.

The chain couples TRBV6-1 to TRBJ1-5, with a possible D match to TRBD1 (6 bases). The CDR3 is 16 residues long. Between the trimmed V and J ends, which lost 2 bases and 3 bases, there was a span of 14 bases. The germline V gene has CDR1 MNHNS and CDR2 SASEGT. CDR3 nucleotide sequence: TGTGCCAGCAGTGAATTAGTACAGGGTTCCAATCAGCCCCAGCATTTT. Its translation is CASSELVQGSNQPQHF.